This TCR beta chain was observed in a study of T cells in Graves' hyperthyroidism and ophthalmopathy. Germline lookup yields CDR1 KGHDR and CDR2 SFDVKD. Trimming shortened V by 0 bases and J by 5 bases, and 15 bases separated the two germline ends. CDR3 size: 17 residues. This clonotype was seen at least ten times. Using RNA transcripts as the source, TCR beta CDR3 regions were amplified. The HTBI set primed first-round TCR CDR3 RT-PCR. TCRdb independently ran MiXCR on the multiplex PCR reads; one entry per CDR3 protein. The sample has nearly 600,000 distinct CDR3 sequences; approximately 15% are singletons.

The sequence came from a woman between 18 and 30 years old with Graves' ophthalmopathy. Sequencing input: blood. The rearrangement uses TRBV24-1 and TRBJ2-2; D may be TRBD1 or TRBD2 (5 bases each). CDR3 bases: TGTGCCACCAGTGATTTGCACTCTCGGGGCAGGACCGGGGAGCTGTTTTTT. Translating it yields CATSDLHSRGRTGELFF.